The 6 T cell receptor beta chains in this list originate from one sample, sequenced in a study of STAT5B mutations in CD4+ large granular lymphocyte leukemia. Sequencing was performed with immunoSEQ multiplex PCR; in TCRdb, only in-frame clones are kept and a portion is missing. In the table there are some 41,000 clones, approximately 84% of which are singletons. What was sequenced was CD4+ T cells from blood buffy coats. The receptors were gathered from a human donor in good health.

The V and J genes are TRBV22-1 and TRBJ1-1. TRBV22-1 is labeled a pseudogene. This CDR3 has 10 amino acids. In DNA, the CDR3 is TGTCCTGGGAACCCCTCTGAAGCTTTCTTT. It specifies CPGNPSEAFF.

This rearrangement joins TRBV5-1 to TRBJ2-3, with 9 bases aligning to TRBD1. Trimming took 6 bases from V and 8 from J; bases not matched to a gene: 19. The CDR3 spans 17 residues. CDR1 is SGHRS and CDR2 is YFSETQ in the germline V gene. CDR3 sequence (DNA): TGCGCCAGCAACCCTACCGGGACAGGGAGCCGGTCGGTTACGCAGTATTTT. The encoded protein is CASNPTGTGSRSVTQYF.

The gene calls are TRBV5-5 and TRBJ2-1; the match to TRBD2 covers 10 bases. Germline V lookup: CDR1 SGHKS, CDR2 YYEKEE (reference sequence). This CDR3 has 18 amino acids. J gave up 0 bases and V 0 bases, and 6 bases lay outside the gene matches. CDR3 sequence: CASSLALAGSTSYNEQFF. In DNA form, the CDR3 reads TGTGCCAGCAGCTTGGCACTAGCGGGATCCACCTCCTACAATGAGCAGTTCTTC.

J is TRBJ2-2 and V is TRBV5-1, with D unresolved. The CDR3 loop spans 16 amino acids. Per germline, CDR1 SGHRS and CDR2 YFSETQ. Trimming left V 0 bases short and J 6 bases short, with 15 bases between. CDR3 protein: CASSLGPQKLSGELFF. CDR3 nucleotide sequence: TGCGCCAGCAGCTTGGGCCCCCAGAAGCTTTCCGGGGAGCTGTTTTTT.

The V gene is TRBV6-1, the J gene TRBJ2-5, with a tentative D call TRBD1 (5 bases). The CDR3 sequence is 14 residues long. Per germline, CDR1 MNHNS and CDR2 SASEGT. V shed 3 bases and J shed 5 bases, with 13 bases lying between them. The CDR3 region is CASSDGGALETQYF. DNA for the CDR3: TGTGCCAGCAGTGATGGTGGGGCGTTGGAGACCCAGTACTTC.

This clone was seen a handful of times. This rearrangement joins TRBV6-5 to TRBJ1-2; possibly TRBD1 for D (6 bases). Germline V gives CDR1 MNHEY, CDR2 SVGAGI. The CDR3 totals 14 residues. Between the trimmed V and J ends, which lost 4 bases and 8 bases, there was a span of 17 bases. The DNA of the CDR3 is TGTGCCAGCAGTTTACAGGGAGGGATAGGAGGCTACACCTTC. Translation: CASSLQGGIGGYTF.